One sample yielded the 27 T cell receptor beta chains listed below, sequenced in a study of early T cells in non-severe SARS-CoV-2 infection. TCRdb ran MiXCR on the 5' RACE reads and lists one entry per CDR3 protein. The sample holds about 98,000 distinct CDR3 sequences; around 13% are singletons and the top ten take roughly 6.2%. Input material: whole blood. The source is an adult who was a healthcare worker with PCR-confirmed SARS-CoV-2 infection or an uninfected control (not recorded which).

This chain connects TRBV6-2 or TRBV6-3 to TRBJ2-7; TRBD2 is a possible D gene (6 bases). V lost 2 bases, J lost 3 bases, and 11 bases lay in between. This CDR3 contains 14 residues. Germline CDR1 reads MNHEY; CDR2 reads SVGEGT. The CDR3 is CASSYGGMLYEQYF. CDR3 sequence (DNA): TGTGCCAGCAGTTACGGCGGGATGCTCTACGAGCAGTACTTC.

In nucleotides, the CDR3 is TGTGCCAGCTCACGCTCCCGGGACGAGCAGTACTTC. Its protein is CASSRSRDEQYF. The chain recombines TRBV18 with TRBJ2-7; no reliable D call. The CDR3 has 12 residues. Trimming took off 4 bases at V and 5 bases at J, with 9 bases between the two ends. Germline V gene sequence: CDR1 KGHSH, CDR2 LQKENI.

This clonotype was observed a single time. This sequence joins TRBV20-1 and TRBJ1-2; D is perhaps TRBD1 (6 bases). The CDR3 is 12 residues long. Trimming shortened V by 1 base and J by 8 bases, and 11 bases separated the two germline ends. Germline V gene lookup returns CDR1 DFQATT and CDR2 SNEGSKA (reference sequence). This CDR3 is CSARAGAHGYTF. Written as DNA, the CDR3 is TGCAGTGCTAGAGCGGGGGCGCACGGCTACACCTTC.

The rearrangement links TRBV4-2 to TRBJ2-5, with TRBD2 identical over 7 bases. Germline values: CDR1 LGHNA, CDR2 YNFKEQ. The ends lost 5 bases at V and 3 bases at J; junction bases unmatched: 6. The CDR3 contains 14 residues. The CDR3 loop reads CASSASSGEETQYF. CDR3 coding DNA: TGTGCCAGCAGCGCCTCTAGCGGTGAAGAGACCCAGTACTTC.

This clonotype was found a few times. V and J are TRBV12-3 or TRBV12-4 and TRBJ1-5; tentatively, D is TRBD1 (6 bases). This CDR3 is built from 16 residues. V lost 4 bases to trimming and J lost 1 base, with 14 bases between them. This CDR3 reads CASSSDRTVSNQPQHF. The CDR3 DNA sequence: TGTGCCAGCAGTTCCGACAGGACGGTCAGCAATCAGCCCCAGCATTTT.

This clonotype was seen repeatedly, ten times or more. V usage is TRBV20-1 and J usage is TRBJ2-1; D is undetermined. This CDR3 region has 12 residues. Germline V gene sequence: CDR1 DFQATT, CDR2 SNEGSKA (reference sequence). Trimming stripped 4 bases from V and 5 bases from J, with 9 bases between. In nucleotides, the CDR3 is TGCAGTGCTACACCAATACACAATGAGCAGTTCTTC. Its protein product is CSATPIHNEQFF.

This clonotype has at least ten counts. V and J are TRBV12-3 or TRBV12-4 and TRBJ2-6; D uncertain. The CDR3 runs 15 residues. V dropped 6 bases and J dropped 4 bases, with 13 bases sitting between them. In DNA, the CDR3 is TGTGCCAGCAGCCCCAGGAAATCCGGGGCCAACGTCCTGACTTTC. Its protein product is CASSPRKSGANVLTF.

The chain employs TRBV5-6 and TRBJ1-2; D gene uncertain. This CDR3 has 12 residues. V was shortened by 4 bases and J by 5 bases, with 9 bases between the two germline ends. Germline V gives CDR1 SGHDT, CDR2 YYEEEE. The CDR3 spells CASSQSGYGYTF. DNA of the CDR3: TGTGCCAGCAGCCAATCTGGATATGGCTACACCTTC. The full variable domain, its missing parts supplied by reference TRBV5-6 and TRBJ1-2, is DAGVTQSPTHLIKTRGQQVTLRCSPKSGHDTVSWYQQALGQGPQFIFQYYEEEERQRGNFPDRFSGHQFPNYSSELNVNALLLGDSALYLCASSQSGYGYTFGSGTRLTVV.

For the CDR3, the DNA is TGTGCCAGTGGGACAGGTTTGGACACTGAAGCTTTCTTT. This sequence encodes CASGTGLDTEAFF. The rearrangement links TRBV12-3 or TRBV12-4 to TRBJ1-1, with 8 positions matching TRBD1. The CDR3 contains 13 residues. With 9 bases clipped from V and 3 bases from J, the junction kept 6 bases outside the gene matches.

The chain has TRBV5-4 and TRBJ1-1; D is unclear. Germline V gene sequence: CDR1 SGHNT, CDR2 YYREEE (reference sequence). The CDR3 is 13 amino acids. The ends were cut back, 0 bases at V and 6 bases at J, with 9 bases in the middle. For the CDR3, the DNA is TGTGCCAGCAGCTTGGCCGACGGGGCTGAAGCTTTCTTT. Translating it yields CASSLADGAEAFF. Full variable domain (missing parts from reference TRBV5-4 and TRBJ1-1): ETGVTQSPTHLIKTRGQQVTLRCSSQSGHNTVSWYQQALGQGPQFIFQYYREEENGRGNFPPRFSGLQFPNYSSELNVNALELDDSALYLCASSLADGAEAFFGQGTRLTVV.

CDR3 loop: CASSQLAGGPFSYNEQFF. CDR3 nucleotide sequence: TGTGCCAGCAGCCAGCTAGCGGGAGGACCCTTCTCCTACAATGAGCAGTTCTTC. The chain combines TRBV13 with TRBJ2-1, with 11 nucleotides matching TRBD2. The V segment lost 5 bases and the J segment 0 bases; nucleotides outside the gene matches: 9. Germline loops: CDR1 PRHDT, CDR2 FYEKMQ (reference sequence). The CDR3 covers 18 residues.

This clonotype appeared a few times. The genes are TRBV6-5 and TRBJ2-7; 9 nucleotides match TRBD1. There are 13 residues in the CDR3. The germline CDR1 and CDR2 sequences are MNHEY and SVGAGI. The J segment lost 5 bases and the V segment lost 8 bases, leaving 7 bases of the junction unmatched. CDR3 DNA sequence: TGTGCCAGCGCCCGGGACAGGGTTGACGAGCAGTACTTC. Translating gives CASARDRVDEQYF.

Ten or more counts support this clonotype. This chain joins TRBV20-1 and TRBJ1-1; tentatively, D is TRBD1 (5 bases). Per the germline V gene, CDR1 is DFQATT and CDR2 is SNEGSKA (reference sequence). The CDR3 has 16 amino acids. The germline V and J ends were trimmed by 1 base and 1 base, with 16 bases remaining between them. The CDR3 protein is CSARGGGRSRNTEAFF. The CDR3 DNA sequence: TGCAGTGCTAGAGGGGGCGGGAGATCGAGGAACACTGAAGCTTTCTTT.

This clonotype came up many times. This sequence joins TRBV12-3 or TRBV12-4 and TRBJ1-6, with D possibly being TRBD1 (6 bases). V was clipped by 1 base and J by 7 bases, with 11 bases between them. This CDR3 has 15 residues. The CDR3 is CASSLGGARNSPLHF. The DNA of the CDR3 is TGTGCCAGCAGTTTAGGGGGGGCCCGGAATTCACCCCTCCACTTT.

This chain links TRBV20-1 with TRBJ2-1; 12 bases are shared with TRBD2. Germline loops: CDR1 DFQATT, CDR2 SNEGSKA (reference sequence). CDR3 length: 15 amino acids. Trimming at V came to 6 bases and at J to 6 bases, leaving 9 bases not matched to a gene. The CDR3 DNA is TGCAGTGCCCAACCTAGCGGGAGGGAGTTCAATGAGCAGTTCTTC. It specifies CSAQPSGREFNEQFF.

This clonotype was seen many times. The chain carries TRBV12-3 or TRBV12-4 and TRBJ2-6; D is unclear. The CDR3 is 16 amino acids. V was trimmed by 6 bases and J by 1 base, leaving 13 bases between them. CDR3 sequence (DNA): TGTGCCAGCAGCGGTGGAACCTATTCTGGGGCCAACGTCCTGACTTTC. Translation gives CASSGGTYSGANVLTF.

V usage is TRBV20-1 and J usage is TRBJ1-1; D remains ambiguous. CDR3 length: 14 amino acids. The germline CDR1 and CDR2 sequences are DFQATT and SNEGSKA (reference sequence). The germline V and J ends were trimmed by 3 bases and 1 base, with 12 bases remaining between them. This chain's CDR3 is CSASQVVRNTEAFF. CDR3 DNA sequence: TGCAGTGCTAGTCAAGTCGTGAGGAACACTGAAGCTTTCTTT.

The rearrangement links TRBV5-1 to TRBJ2-3; D unresolved. The length of the CDR3 is 13 residues. Trimming removed 1 base from V and 0 bases from J, with 3 bases in between. The germline V gene encodes CDR1 SGHRS and CDR2 YFSETQ. For the CDR3, the DNA is TGCGCCAGCAGCTTGAAAAGCACAGATACGCAGTATTTT. Translated, it gives CASSLKSTDTQYF.

This clonotype occurred many times. The J gene is TRBJ2-2, the V gene TRBV24-1, with TRBD1 as a possible D gene (5 bases). Trimming took off 1 base at V and 2 bases at J, with 13 bases between the two ends. The CDR3 consists of 17 residues. Germline CDR1 is KGHDR and CDR2 is SFDVKD. CDR3 residues: CATSDFTTQGNTGELFF. DNA of the CDR3: TGTGCCACCAGTGATTTTACAACGCAGGGAAACACCGGGGAGCTGTTTTTT.

This clonotype was seen a few times. The chain is built from TRBV5-5 and TRBJ2-1; 11 positions agree with TRBD2. Germline V gene sequence: CDR1 SGHKS, CDR2 YYEKEE (reference sequence). The V gene end was trimmed by 6 bases and the J gene end by 6 bases; junction bases not matched to a gene: 5. This CDR3 contains 14 residues. CDR3 in amino acids: CASILTSGTNEQFF. As DNA, the CDR3 is TGTGCCAGCATCCTGACTAGCGGGACCAATGAGCAGTTCTTC.

The V call is TRBV12-3 or TRBV12-4, the J call TRBJ2-1; 12 bases are shared with TRBD2. V shed 5 bases, J shed 10 bases, and the junction held 6 bases outside the gene matches. The CDR3 sequence is 14 residues long. The CDR3 protein is CASSPRLAGAEQFF. CDR3 DNA: TGTGCCAGCAGTCCAAGACTAGCGGGAGCAGAGCAGTTCTTC.

This clonotype showed up many times. The chain links TRBV21-1 to TRBJ1-2; the table's D call, TRBD1, has no DNA check behind it. TRBV21-1 is annotated as a pseudogene. The CDR3 spans 17 residues. CDR3 DNA sequence: TGTGCCAGCAGCGGATGGGGCACGCTCAAATATCACTATGGCTACACCTTC. Protein: CASSGWGTLKYHYGYTF.

V usage is TRBV4-2 and J usage is TRBJ1-4, with 7 bases lining up with TRBD1. The CDR3 is 12 residues long. The germline gives CDR1 LGHNA, CDR2 YNFKEQ. J lost 16 bases, V lost 3 bases, and 8 bases had no gene match. CDR3 sequence reads: CASSQGETGTFF. CDR3 nucleotide sequence: TGTGCCAGCAGCCAGGGAGAGACAGGGACGTTTTTT.

This clonotype was recorded a few times. This chain links TRBV2 with TRBJ2-6, with a tentative D call TRBD2 (6 bases). Trimming pared 8 bases from V and 0 bases from J, leaving 17 bases between. CDR3 length equals 17 residues. CDR1 and CDR2 from the germline V gene are SNHLY and FYNNEI. CDR3 region: CASQLGGTNSGANVLTF. CDR3 in DNA: TGTGCCAGCCAGCTCGGGGGAACTAACTCTGGGGCCAACGTCCTGACTTTC.

The chain carries TRBV15 and TRBJ1-1; no firm D call. The V gene lost 8 bases and the J gene lost 3 bases, with 7 bases spanning the gap. CDR3 length: 11 residues. CDR1 and CDR2 from the germline V gene are LNHNV and YYDKDF (reference sequence). The CDR3 nucleotides are TGTGCCACCTCGGCGCACACTGAAGCTTTCTTT. Protein sequence: CATSAHTEAFF.

This clonotype was observed a few times. CDR3 loop: CATRSLGNIQYF. Written as DNA, the CDR3 is TGTGCCACCCGATCACTTGGAAACATTCAGTACTTC. The chain uses TRBV12-3 or TRBV12-4 and TRBJ2-4; D unresolved. V shed 10 bases and J shed 6 bases, with 13 bases lying between them. The CDR3 consists of 12 residues.

This sequence joins TRBV15 and TRBJ2-7; the D gene is possibly TRBD2 (6 bases). V dropped 4 bases and J dropped 7 bases, with 14 bases sitting between them. Germline CDR1 LNHNV, CDR2 YYDKDF (reference sequence). CDR3 length: 13 amino acids. CDR3 sequence: CATSMGGLREQYF. The DNA for the CDR3 is TGTGCCACCAGCATGGGGGGTTTGAGGGAGCAGTACTTC.